The 18 T cell receptor beta chains reported below all come from one sample, sequenced in a study of blood T cell repertoires in COVID-19. Here immunoSEQ multiplex PCR was the method, and the copy in TCRdb shows in-frame clones only, minus some. The sample lists 200,000 to 250,000 clones, 88% seen once, with around 2.2% in the top ten. The sequenced sample was peripheral blood. These receptors all stem from a woman aged 40 to 55 who had recovered from COVID-19.

This clone was counted a few times. The chain recombines TRBV20-1 with TRBJ2-4, with 10 bases fitting TRBD2. The V segment lost 3 bases and the J segment 0 bases; nucleotides outside the gene matches: 5. The CDR3 is 16 residues long. Germline V gives CDR1 DFQATT, CDR2 SNEGSKA (reference sequence). CDR3 nucleotide sequence: TGCAGTGCTAGTTGGGCTAGCGGGGGAGCCAAAAACATTCAGTACTTC. It encodes CSASWASGGAKNIQYF.

V and J are TRBV27 and TRBJ2-5, with D possibly being TRBD2 (5 bases). The germline V and J ends were trimmed by 4 bases and 9 bases, with 15 bases remaining between them. This CDR3 comprises 13 residues. Germline V lookup: CDR1 MNHEY, CDR2 SMNVEV (reference sequence). For the CDR3, the DNA is TGTGCCAGCAGTTCGGACGGTACCGGGGCCCAGTACTTC. Protein sequence: CASSSDGTGAQYF.

The chain is built from TRBV28 and TRBJ2-1; maybe TRBD1 (5 bases). The CDR3 is 12 residues long. The V end lost 5 bases, the J end lost 5 bases, and 7 bases lay between the germline ends. Germline lookup yields CDR1 MDHEN and CDR2 SYDVKM. The CDR3 DNA is TGTGCCAGCAGTGACAGCAACAATGAGCAGTTCTTC. Its protein is CASSDSNNEQFF.

The chain has TRBV7-8 and TRBJ2-5; 13 bases agree with TRBD2. In germline, CDR1 is SGHVS, CDR2 FQNEAQ. Trimming took 3 bases from V and 0 from J; bases not matched to a gene: 1. The length of the CDR3 is 16 residues. CDR3 bases: TGTGCCAGCAGCTTTACTAGCGGGGGGGACCAAGAGACCCAGTACTTC. This encodes CASSFTSGGDQETQYF.

CDR3 amino acids: CAITADTGELFF. In DNA form, the CDR3 reads TGTGCCATCACGGCGGACACCGGGGAGCTGTTTTTT. V is TRBV10-3 and J is TRBJ2-2, with unresolved D. V was trimmed by 7 bases and J by 3 bases, leaving 6 bases between them. The CDR3 loop spans 12 amino acids. Germline V CDR1 and CDR2: ENHRY, SYGVKD.

The sample holds one count of this clone. The gene calls are TRBV27 and TRBJ2-7, with D possibly TRBD2 on 6 matching bases. Germline-derived CDR1 and CDR2 are MNHEY and SMNVEV (reference sequence). The length of the CDR3 is 13 residues. V was pared by 7 bases and J by 5 bases, with 15 bases between. The CDR3 loop reads CASIPRWGDEQYF. The CDR3 region has the DNA TGTGCCAGCATCCCTCGGTGGGGGGACGAGCAGTACTTC.

Only one count was recorded for this clone. This CDR3 reads CAWSSGLAGGRNNEQFF. The CDR3 nucleotides read TGTGCCTGGAGTTCGGGACTAGCGGGGGGGCGGAACAATGAGCAGTTCTTC. The chain joins TRBV30 to TRBJ2-1; 16 nucleotides match TRBD2. The CDR3 is 17 residues long. With V trimmed by 2 bases and J by 5 bases, 6 bases remained unmatched. Germline CDR1 and CDR2: GTSNPN and SVGIG (reference sequence).

The chain couples TRBV9 to TRBJ2-7, with D tentatively TRBD1 (6 bases). Germline V gives CDR1 SGDLS, CDR2 YYNGEE. Trimming shortened V by 4 bases and J by 6 bases, and 11 bases separated the two germline ends. The CDR3 is 12 residues long. The CDR3 spells CASSPGVPEQYF. Written as DNA, the CDR3 is TGTGCCAGCAGCCCAGGGGTGCCCGAGCAGTACTTC. The entire variable domain, with the rest obtained from reference TRBV9 and TRBJ2-7, is as follows: DSGVTQTPKHLITATGQRVTLRCSPRSGDLSVYWYQQSLDQGLQFLIQYYNGEERAKGNILERFSAQQFPDLHSELNLSSLELGDSALYFCASSPGVPEQYFGPGTRLTVT.

The J gene is TRBJ2-1, the V gene TRBV30, with 11 bases that match TRBD2. In germline, CDR1 is GTSNPN, CDR2 SVGIG (reference sequence). Losses at the gene ends were 2 bases for V and 7 bases for J; bases not matched to a gene: 4. CDR3 length: 14 residues. CDR3 coding DNA: TGTGCCTGGAGTCTTTTAGCGGGAGGGAATGAGCAGTTCTTC. Its protein product is CAWSLLAGGNEQFF. The full variable domain, its missing parts supplied by reference TRBV30 and TRBJ2-1, is SQTIHQWPATLVQPVGSPLSLECTVEGTSNPNLYWYRQAAGRGLQLLFYSVGIGQISSEVPQNLSASRPQDRQFILSSKKLLLSDSGFYLCAWSLLAGGNEQFFGPGTRLTVL.

This chain uses TRBV6-5 with TRBJ2-1; 7 bases agree with TRBD2. The CDR3 covers 16 residues. Trimming cost V 4 bases and J 5 bases; bases outside gene matches: 11. Germline-derived CDR1 and CDR2 are MNHEY and SVGAGI. This CDR3 is CASSFSTSPLNNEQFF. The CDR3 bases are TGTGCCAGCAGTTTTTCGACTAGCCCTTTAAACAATGAGCAGTTCTTC.

This rearrangement joins TRBV6-5 to TRBJ1-5; D is undetermined. Germline CDR1 MNHEY, CDR2 SVGAGI. V was cut by 5 bases and J by 3 bases, with 11 bases left in between. This CDR3 has 14 residues. CDR3 nucleotides: TGTGCCAGCAGTCTCAACAGATACAATCAGCCCCAGCATTTT. Translating it yields CASSLNRYNQPQHF.

The V call is TRBV5-1, the J call TRBJ2-7, with TRBD2 matching over 9 bases. CDR1 and CDR2 from the germline V gene are SGHRS and YFSETQ. V shed 4 bases, J shed 6 bases, and the junction held 11 bases outside the gene matches. CDR3 length: 15 residues. CDR3 residues: CASSEIRASGTEQYF. The CDR3, as DNA: TGCGCCAGCAGCGAGATAAGGGCTAGCGGGACCGAGCAGTACTTC.

The gene calls are TRBV30 and TRBJ2-3, with 11 bases aligning to TRBD1. CDR1 and CDR2 (germline): GTSNPN, SVGIG (reference sequence). The ends lost 4 bases at V and 5 bases at J; junction bases unmatched: 8. The CDR3 runs to 15 residues. CDR3 in DNA: TGTGCCTGGACCCGTGGACAGGGGGCAGGAGATACGCAGTATTTT. This codes for CAWTRGQGAGDTQYF.

The chain couples TRBV7-2 to TRBJ1-5; 7 bases align to TRBD1. The junction had 7 bases not matched to a gene; V was cut back by 5 bases and J by 3 bases. Per the germline V gene, CDR1 is SGHTA and CDR2 is FQGNSA. CDR3 length equals 15 residues. This chain's CDR3 is CASSGTALTNQPQHF. The CDR3 DNA reads TGTGCCAGCAGCGGGACAGCCCTTACCAATCAGCCCCAGCATTTT.

V is TRBV3-1 (or the pseudogene TRBV3-2) and J is TRBJ2-7, with D possibly matching TRBD1 (5 bases). V was pared by 0 bases and J by 3 bases, with 12 bases between. This CDR3 comprises 15 residues. Germline loops: CDR1 LGHDT, CDR2 YNNKEL (reference sequence). CDR3 nucleotide sequence: TGTGCCAGCAGCCAAGATGCCAGGGTACTCTACGAGCAGTACTTC. This encodes CASSQDARVLYEQYF.

This rearrangement joins TRBV18 to TRBJ2-2; D uncertain. The CDR3 runs to 15 residues. V lost 0 bases and J 4 bases, leaving 9 bases between the germline ends. CDR1 and CDR2 from the germline V gene are KGHSH and LQKENI. CDR3 region: CASSPPEVTTGELFF. The CDR3 region has the DNA TGTGCCAGCTCACCACCCGAGGTCACCACCGGGGAGCTGTTTTTT.

The chain has TRBV7-2 and TRBJ2-1; 11 positions agree with TRBD2. CDR1 SGHTA and CDR2 FQGNSA come from the germline V gene. The CDR3 is 16 residues long. V was clipped by 6 bases and J by 4 bases; unmatched bases: 8. The chain's CDR3 is CASRPTSGDHYNEQFF. The CDR3 DNA reads TGTGCCAGCAGACCGACTAGCGGGGATCATTACAATGAGCAGTTCTTC.

CDR3 sequence (DNA): TGTGCCAGCAGTTTGGGGGGTGGCGACAGGGGTGTTGAAAAACTGTTTTTT. Translating gives CASSLGGGDRGVEKLFF. The chain combines TRBV27 with TRBJ1-4, with TRBD1 identical over 8 bases. V shed 3 bases, J shed 7 bases, and the junction held 13 bases outside the gene matches. The V gene's germline CDR1 is MNHEY and CDR2 SMNVEV (reference sequence). The CDR3 is 17 residues long.